Included here is one T cell receptor (beta chain) sequence, with context. The table came from immunoSEQ multiplex PCR; TCRdb's copy has only in-frame clones and leaves some out. The sample includes about 220,000 clones, over 75% of them seen just once. These data come from a study of blood T cell repertoires in COVID-19. V lost 5 bases and J lost 10, with 11 bases in between. Germline V gene lookup returns CDR1 SEHNR and CDR2 FQNEAQ (reference sequence). The CDR3 covers 11 residues. The chain employs TRBV7-9 and TRBJ2-5, with a weak D call TRBD2 (5 bases). This clonotype originated in a woman aged 18-29 years in a cohort exposed to, infected with or recovered from COVID-19 (not recorded which). Sample: PBMCs or T cells enriched from blood (not recorded which). The CDR3 spells CASSVRGDQYF. CDR3 coding DNA: TGTGCCAGCAGCGTCCGGGGAGACCAGTACTTC.